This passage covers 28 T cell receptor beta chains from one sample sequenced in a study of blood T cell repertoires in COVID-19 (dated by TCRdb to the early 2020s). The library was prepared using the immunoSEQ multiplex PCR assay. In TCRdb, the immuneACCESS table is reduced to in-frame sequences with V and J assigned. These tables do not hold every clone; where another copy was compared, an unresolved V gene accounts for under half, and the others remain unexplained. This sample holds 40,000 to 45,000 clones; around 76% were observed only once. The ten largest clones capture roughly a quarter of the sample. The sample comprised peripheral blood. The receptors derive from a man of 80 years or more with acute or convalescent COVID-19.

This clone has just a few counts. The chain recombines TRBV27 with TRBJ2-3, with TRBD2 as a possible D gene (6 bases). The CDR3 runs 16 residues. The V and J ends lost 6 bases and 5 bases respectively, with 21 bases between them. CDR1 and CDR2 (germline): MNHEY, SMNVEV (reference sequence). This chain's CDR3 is CASSSPSAGRRDTQYF. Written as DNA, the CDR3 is TGTGCCAGCAGCTCGCCCAGCGCGGGGAGAAGAGATACGCAGTATTTT.

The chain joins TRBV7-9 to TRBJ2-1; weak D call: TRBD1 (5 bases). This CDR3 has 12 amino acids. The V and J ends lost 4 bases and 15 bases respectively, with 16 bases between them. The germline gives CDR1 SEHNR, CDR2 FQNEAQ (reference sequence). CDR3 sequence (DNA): TGTGCCAGCAGCTCGTTCGCGGATAGGGGGTTCTTC. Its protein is CASSSFADRGFF.

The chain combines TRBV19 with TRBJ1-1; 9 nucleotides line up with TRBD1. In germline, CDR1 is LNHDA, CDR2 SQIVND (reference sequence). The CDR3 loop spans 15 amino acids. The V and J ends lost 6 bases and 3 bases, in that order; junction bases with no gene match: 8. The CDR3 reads CASSPPDRGDTEAFF. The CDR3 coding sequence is TGTGCCAGTAGCCCCCCCGACAGGGGGGACACTGAAGCTTTCTTT.

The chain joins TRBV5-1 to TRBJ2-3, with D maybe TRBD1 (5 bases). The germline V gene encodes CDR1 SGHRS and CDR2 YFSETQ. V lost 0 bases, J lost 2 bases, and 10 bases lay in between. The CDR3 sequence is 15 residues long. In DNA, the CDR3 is TGCGCCAGCAGCTTGGAAGGGGTGAACACAGATACGCAGTATTTT. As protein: CASSLEGVNTDTQYF.

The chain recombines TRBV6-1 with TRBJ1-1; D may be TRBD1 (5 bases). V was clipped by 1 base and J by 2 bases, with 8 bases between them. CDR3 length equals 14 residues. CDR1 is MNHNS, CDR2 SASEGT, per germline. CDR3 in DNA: TGTGCCAGCAGTGAAGGGGGCCCCAACACTGAAGCTTTCTTT. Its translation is CASSEGGPNTEAFF.

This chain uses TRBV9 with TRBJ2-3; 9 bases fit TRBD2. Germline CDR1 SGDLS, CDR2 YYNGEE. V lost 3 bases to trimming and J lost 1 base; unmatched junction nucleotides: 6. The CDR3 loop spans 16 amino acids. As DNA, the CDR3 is TGTGCCAGCAGCGGAGGCGCTAGCGGGGGCACAGATACGCAGTATTTT. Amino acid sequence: CASSGGASGGTDTQYF.

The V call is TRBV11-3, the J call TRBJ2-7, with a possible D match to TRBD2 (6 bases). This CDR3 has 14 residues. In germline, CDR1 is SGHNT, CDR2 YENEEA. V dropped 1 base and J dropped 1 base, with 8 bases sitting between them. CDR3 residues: CASSLGRGSYEQYF. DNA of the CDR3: TGTGCCAGCAGCTTAGGACGGGGGTCCTACGAGCAGTACTTC.

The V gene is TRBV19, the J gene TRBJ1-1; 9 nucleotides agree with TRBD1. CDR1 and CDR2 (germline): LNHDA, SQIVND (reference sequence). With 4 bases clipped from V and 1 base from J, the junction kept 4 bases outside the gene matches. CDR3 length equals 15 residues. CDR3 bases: TGTGCCAGTAGTACAACAGGGGGCAGGAACACTGAAGCTTTCTTT. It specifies CASSTTGGRNTEAFF.

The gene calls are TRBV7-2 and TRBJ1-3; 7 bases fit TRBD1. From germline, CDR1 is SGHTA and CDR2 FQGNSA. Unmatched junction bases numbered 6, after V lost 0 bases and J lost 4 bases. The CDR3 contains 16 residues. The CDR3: CASSLAGGTEGNTIYF. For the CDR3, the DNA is TGTGCCAGCAGCTTAGCCGGTGGGACAGAGGGAAACACCATATATTTT.

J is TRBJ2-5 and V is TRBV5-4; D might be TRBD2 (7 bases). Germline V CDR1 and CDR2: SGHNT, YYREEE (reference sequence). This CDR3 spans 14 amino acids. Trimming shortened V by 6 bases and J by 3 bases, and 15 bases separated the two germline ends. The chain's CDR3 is CASTPRGGEETQYF. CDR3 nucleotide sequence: TGTGCCAGCACCCCGAGGGGGGGGGAAGAGACCCAGTACTTC.

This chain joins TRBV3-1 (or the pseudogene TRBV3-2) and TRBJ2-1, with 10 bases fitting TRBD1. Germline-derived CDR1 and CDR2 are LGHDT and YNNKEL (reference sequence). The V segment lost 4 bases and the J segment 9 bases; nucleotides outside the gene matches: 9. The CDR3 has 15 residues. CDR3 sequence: CASSPGTGVLVEQFF. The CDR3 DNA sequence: TGTGCCAGCAGCCCCGGGACAGGGGTGTTGGTTGAGCAGTTCTTC.

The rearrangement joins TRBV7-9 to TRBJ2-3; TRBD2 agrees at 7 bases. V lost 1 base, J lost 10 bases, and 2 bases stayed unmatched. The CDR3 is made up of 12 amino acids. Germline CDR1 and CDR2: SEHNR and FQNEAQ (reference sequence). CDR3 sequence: CASSLGEGSQYF. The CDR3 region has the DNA TGTGCCAGCAGCTTAGGGGAGGGATCGCAGTATTTT.

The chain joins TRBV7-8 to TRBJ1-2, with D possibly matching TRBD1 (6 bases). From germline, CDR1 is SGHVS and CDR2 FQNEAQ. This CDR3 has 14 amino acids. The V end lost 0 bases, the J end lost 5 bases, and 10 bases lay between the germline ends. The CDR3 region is CASSLATGNYGYTF. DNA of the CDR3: TGTGCCAGCAGCTTAGCGACAGGAAATTATGGCTACACCTTC.

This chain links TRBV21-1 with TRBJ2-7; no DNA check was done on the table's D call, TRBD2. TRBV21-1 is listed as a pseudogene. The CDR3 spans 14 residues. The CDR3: CASSPRSLSYEQYF. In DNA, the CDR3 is TGTGCCAGCAGCCCCCGAAGCCTCTCCTACGAGCAGTACTTC.

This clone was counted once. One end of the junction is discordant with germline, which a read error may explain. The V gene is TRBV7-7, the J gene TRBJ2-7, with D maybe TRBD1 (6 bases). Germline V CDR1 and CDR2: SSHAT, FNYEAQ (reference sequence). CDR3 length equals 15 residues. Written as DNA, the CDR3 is TGTGCTAGCAGCTTAGAACAGGGACCTTCCTACGAGCAGTACTTC. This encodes CASSLEQGPSYEQYF. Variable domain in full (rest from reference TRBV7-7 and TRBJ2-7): GAGVSQSPRYKVTKRGQDVTLRCDPISSHATLYWYQQALGQGPEFLTYFNYEAQPDKSGLPSDRFSAERPEGSISTLTIQRTEQRDSAMYRCASSLEQGPSYEQYFGPGTRLTVT.

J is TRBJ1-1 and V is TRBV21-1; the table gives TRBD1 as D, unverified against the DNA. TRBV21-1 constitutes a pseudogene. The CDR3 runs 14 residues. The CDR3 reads CASSKGGGNTEAFF. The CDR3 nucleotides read TGTGCCAGCAGCAAAGGAGGGGGGAACACTGAAGCTTTCTTT.

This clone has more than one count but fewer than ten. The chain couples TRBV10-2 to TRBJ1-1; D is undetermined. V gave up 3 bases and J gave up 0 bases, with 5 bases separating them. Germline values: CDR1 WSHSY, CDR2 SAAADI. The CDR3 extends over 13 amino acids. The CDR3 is CASSEPVNTEAFF. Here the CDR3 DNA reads TGCGCCAGCAGTGAACCGGTGAACACTGAAGCTTTCTTT.

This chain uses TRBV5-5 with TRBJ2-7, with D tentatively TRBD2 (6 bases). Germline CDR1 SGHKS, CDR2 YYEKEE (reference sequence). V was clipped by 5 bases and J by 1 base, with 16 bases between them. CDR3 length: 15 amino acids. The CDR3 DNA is TGTGCCAGCAGTCGGGACGGGAGACTTTCCTACGAGCAGTACTTC. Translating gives CASSRDGRLSYEQYF.

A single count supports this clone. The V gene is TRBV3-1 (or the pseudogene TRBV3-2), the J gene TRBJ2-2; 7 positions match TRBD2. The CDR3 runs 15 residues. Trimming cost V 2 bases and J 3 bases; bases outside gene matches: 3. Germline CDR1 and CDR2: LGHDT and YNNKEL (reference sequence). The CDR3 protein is CASSQTLADTGELFF. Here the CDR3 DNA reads TGTGCCAGCAGCCAAACCCTAGCGGACACCGGGGAGCTGTTTTTT.

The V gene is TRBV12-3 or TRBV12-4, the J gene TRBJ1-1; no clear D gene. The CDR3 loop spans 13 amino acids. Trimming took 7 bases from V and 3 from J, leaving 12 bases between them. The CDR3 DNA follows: TGTGCCAGCACCCCCACACGGGACACTGAAGCTTTCTTT. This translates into CASTPTRDTEAFF.

This chain's CDR3 is CASSLGGGGEKLFF. CDR3 DNA sequence: TGTGCCAGCAGCTTAGGGGGAGGCGGTGAAAAACTGTTTTTT. V and J are TRBV11-2 and TRBJ1-4; D is unresolved. The CDR3 consists of 14 residues. The V gene lost 1 base and the J gene lost 7 bases, with 10 bases spanning the gap. The germline gives CDR1 SGHAT, CDR2 FQNNGV.

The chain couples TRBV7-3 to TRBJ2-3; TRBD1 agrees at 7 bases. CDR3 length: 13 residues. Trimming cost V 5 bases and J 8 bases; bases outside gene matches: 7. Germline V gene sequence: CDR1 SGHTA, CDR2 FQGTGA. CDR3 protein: CASSRDRAGTQYF. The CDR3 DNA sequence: TGTGCCAGCAGCCGGGACAGAGCAGGTACGCAGTATTTT.

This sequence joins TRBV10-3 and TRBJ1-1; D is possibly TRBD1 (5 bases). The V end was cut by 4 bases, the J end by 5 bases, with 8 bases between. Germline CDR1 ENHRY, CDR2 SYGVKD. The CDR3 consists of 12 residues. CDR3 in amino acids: CAISGQNTEAFF. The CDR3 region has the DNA TGTGCCATCAGTGGACAGAATACTGAAGCTTTCTTT.

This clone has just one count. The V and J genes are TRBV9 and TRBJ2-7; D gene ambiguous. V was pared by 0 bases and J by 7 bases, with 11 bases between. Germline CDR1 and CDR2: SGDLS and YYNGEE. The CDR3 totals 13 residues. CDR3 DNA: TGTGCCAGCAGCGTAGCCCCTATGTCGGAGCAGTACTTC. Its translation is CASSVAPMSEQYF. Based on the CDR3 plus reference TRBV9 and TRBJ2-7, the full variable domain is DSGVTQTPKHLITATGQRVTLRCSPRSGDLSVYWYQQSLDQGLQFLIQYYNGEERAKGNILERFSAQQFPDLHSELNLSSLELGDSALYFCASSVAPMSEQYFGPGTRLTVT.

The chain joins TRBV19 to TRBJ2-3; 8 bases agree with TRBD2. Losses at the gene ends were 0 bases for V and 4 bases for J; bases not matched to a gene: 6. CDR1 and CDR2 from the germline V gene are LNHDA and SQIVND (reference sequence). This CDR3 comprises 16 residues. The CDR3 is CASSIDAGGHADTQYF. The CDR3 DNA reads TGTGCCAGTAGTATAGATGCGGGGGGCCACGCAGATACGCAGTATTTT.

CDR3 coding DNA: TGCGCCAGCAGCTTGAGGTCCGAGGGTGTGAACACTGAAGCTTTCTTT. Amino acid sequence: CASSLRSEGVNTEAFF. The chain combines TRBV5-1 with TRBJ1-1; D not certain. The CDR3 length is 16 residues. Deletions cut 1 base from V and 0 bases from J, with 13 bases between. The germline CDR1 and CDR2 sequences are SGHRS and YFSETQ.

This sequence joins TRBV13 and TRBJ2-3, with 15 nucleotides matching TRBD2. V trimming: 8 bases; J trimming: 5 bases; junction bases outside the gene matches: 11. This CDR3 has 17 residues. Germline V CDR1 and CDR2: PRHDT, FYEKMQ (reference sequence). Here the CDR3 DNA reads TGTGCCAGCGAGGCGGGACTAGCGGGGGGCCTGGAAGATACGCAGTATTTT. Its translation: CASEAGLAGGLEDTQYF.

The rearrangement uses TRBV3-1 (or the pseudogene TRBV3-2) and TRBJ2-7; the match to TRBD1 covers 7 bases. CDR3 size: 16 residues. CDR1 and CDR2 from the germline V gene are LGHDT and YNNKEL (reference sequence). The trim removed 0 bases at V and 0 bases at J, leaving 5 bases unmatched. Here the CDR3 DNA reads TGTGCCAGCAGCCAAGACAGACAGGGCTTCTCCTACGAGCAGTACTTC. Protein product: CASSQDRQGFSYEQYF.